The TCR beta chain under discussion was sequenced for a study of shared clonotypes between healthy human individuals. Trimming took off 0 bases at V and 4 bases at J, with 13 bases between the two ends. This CDR3 comprises 15 residues. Germline CDR1 and CDR2: MNHNY and SVGAGI (reference sequence). Repertoires were generated with immunoSEQ multiplex PCR, while TCRdb's copy carries only in-frame clones and drops some. The sample includes 2 million to 2.5 million clones, 95% of them seen just once. Only one count was recorded for this clone. The sample was naive CD4+ T cells sorted from blood. Subset indicated: CD45RA+ positively selected. The V gene is TRBV6-6, the J gene TRBJ2-7; D may be TRBD1 (6 bases). The sequence came from a young man in good health. CDR3 sequence reads: CASSYSIGRGYEQYF. As DNA, the CDR3 is TGTGCCAGCAGTTACTCGATTGGCAGGGGATACGAGCAGTACTTC.